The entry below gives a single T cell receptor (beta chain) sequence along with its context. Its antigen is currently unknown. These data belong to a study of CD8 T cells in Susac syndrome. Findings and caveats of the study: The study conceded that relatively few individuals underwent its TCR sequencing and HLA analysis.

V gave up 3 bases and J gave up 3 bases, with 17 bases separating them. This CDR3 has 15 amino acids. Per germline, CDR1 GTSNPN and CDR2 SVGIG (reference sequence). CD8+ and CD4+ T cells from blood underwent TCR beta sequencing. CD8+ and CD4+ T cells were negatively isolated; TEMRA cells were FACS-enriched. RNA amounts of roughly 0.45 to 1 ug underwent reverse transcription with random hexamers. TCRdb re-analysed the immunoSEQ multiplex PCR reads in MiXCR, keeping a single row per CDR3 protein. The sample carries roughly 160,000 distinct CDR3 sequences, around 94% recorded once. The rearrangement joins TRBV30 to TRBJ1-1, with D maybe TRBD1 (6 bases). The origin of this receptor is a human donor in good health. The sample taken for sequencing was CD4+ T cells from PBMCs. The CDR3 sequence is CAWRGGYTGYTEAFF. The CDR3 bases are TGTGCCTGGAGGGGGGGTTACACAGGGTACACTGAAGCTTTCTTT.